The T cell receptor beta chain under discussion was sequenced for a study of blood T cell repertoires in COVID-19. Per the germline V gene, CDR1 is SNHLY and CDR2 is FYNNEI. This CDR3 region has 16 residues. V dropped 1 base and J dropped 8 bases, with 20 bases sitting between them. TCRdb keeps only in-frame clones here, not all; method: immunoSEQ multiplex PCR. The sample has some 340,000 clones; around 84% are singletons. This chain connects TRBV2 to TRBJ1-2, with D tentatively TRBD1 (5 bases). The material sequenced was peripheral blood. The receptor comes from a woman between 18 and 29 years old with acute or convalescent COVID-19. CDR3 loop: CASSEELPTGGSGYTF. Here the CDR3 DNA reads TGTGCCAGCAGTGAAGAACTTCCGACGGGGGGTAGCGGCTACACCTTC.